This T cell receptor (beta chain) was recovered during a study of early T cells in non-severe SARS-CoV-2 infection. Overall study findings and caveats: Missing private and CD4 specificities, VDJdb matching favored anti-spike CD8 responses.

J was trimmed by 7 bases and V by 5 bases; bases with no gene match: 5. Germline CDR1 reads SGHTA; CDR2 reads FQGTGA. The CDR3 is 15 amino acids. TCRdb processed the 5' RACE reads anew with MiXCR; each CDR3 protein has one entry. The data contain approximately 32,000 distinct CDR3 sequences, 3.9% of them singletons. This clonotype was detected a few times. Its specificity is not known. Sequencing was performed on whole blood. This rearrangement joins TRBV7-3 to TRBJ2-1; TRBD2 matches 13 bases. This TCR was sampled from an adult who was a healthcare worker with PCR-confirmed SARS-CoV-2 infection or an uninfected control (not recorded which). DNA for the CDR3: TGTGCCAGCAGCAACCCGGGACTAGCGGGAAATGAGCAGTTCTTC. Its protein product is CASSNPGLAGNEQFF.